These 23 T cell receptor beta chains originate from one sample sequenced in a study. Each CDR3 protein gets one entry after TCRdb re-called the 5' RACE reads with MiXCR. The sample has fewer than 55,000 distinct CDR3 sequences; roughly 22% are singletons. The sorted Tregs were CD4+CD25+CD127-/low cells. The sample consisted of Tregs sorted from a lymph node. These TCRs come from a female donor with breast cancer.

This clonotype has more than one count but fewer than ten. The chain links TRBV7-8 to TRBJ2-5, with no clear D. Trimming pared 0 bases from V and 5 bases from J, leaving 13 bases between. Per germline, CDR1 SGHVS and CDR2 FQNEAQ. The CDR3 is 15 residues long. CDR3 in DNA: TGTGCCAGCAGCTTAGCGGAAGTTCGCTGGGAGACCCAGTACTTC. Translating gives CASSLAEVRWETQYF.

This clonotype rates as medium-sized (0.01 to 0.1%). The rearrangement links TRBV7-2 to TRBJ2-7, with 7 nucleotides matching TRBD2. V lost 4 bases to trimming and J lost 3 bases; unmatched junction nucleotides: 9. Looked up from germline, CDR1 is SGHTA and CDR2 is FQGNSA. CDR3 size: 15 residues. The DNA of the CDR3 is TGTGCCAGCAGCTACTCATCGACTAGCTACTACGAGCAGTACTTC. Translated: CASSYSSTSYYEQYF.

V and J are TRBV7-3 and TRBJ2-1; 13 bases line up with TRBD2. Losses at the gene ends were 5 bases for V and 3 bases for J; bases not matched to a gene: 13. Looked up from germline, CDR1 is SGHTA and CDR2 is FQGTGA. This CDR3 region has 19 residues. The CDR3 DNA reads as TGTGCCAGCAGCCAACAATCACCACTAGCGGGAGGGTTCTACAATGAGCAGTTCTTC. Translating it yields CASSQQSPLAGGFYNEQFF.

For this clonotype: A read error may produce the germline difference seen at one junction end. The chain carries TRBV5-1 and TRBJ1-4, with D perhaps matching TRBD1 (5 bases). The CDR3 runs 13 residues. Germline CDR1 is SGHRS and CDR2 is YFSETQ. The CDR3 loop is CASSLGPRKKLFF. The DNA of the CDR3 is TGTGCCAGCAGCTTGGGGCCACGAAAAAAACTGTTTTTT.

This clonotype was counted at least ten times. The CDR3 DNA follows: TGTGCCAGCACTATTGACAGGTTAGGCGAGCAGTACTTC. This sequence encodes CASTIDRLGEQYF. The chain couples TRBV28 to TRBJ2-7, with D perhaps TRBD1 (6 bases). The germline V and J ends were trimmed by 7 bases and 6 bases, with 16 bases remaining between them. The length of the CDR3 is 13 residues. Looked up from germline, CDR1 is MDHEN and CDR2 is SYDVKM.

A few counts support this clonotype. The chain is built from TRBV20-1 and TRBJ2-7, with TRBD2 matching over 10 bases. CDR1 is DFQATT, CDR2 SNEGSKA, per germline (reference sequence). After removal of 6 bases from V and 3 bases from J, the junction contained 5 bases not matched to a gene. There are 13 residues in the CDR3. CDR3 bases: TGCAGTGCGAGGACTAGCGGAAGCTACGAGCAGTACTTC. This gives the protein CSARTSGSYEQYF.

Here the CDR3 reads CASSYRQGVPQNTEAFF. The CDR3 bases are TGTGCCAGCAGTTACCGGCAGGGGGTTCCCCAAAACACTGAAGCTTTCTTT. The chain carries TRBV6-2 or TRBV6-3 and TRBJ1-1; 7 nucleotides line up with TRBD1. Trimming at V came to 2 bases and at J to 2 bases, leaving 11 bases not matched to a gene. Germline V lookup: CDR1 MNHEY, CDR2 SVGEGT. The CDR3 runs 17 residues.

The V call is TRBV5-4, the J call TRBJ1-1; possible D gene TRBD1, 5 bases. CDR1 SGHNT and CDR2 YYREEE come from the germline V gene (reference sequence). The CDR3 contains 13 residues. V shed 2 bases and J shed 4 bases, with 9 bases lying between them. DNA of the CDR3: TGTGCCAGCAGCTTTGAGGGGATCACTGAAGCTTTCTTT. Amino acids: CASSFEGITEAFF.

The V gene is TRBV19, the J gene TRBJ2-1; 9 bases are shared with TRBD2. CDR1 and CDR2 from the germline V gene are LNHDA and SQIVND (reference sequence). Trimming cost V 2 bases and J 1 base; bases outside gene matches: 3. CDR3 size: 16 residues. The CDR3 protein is CASSIPLAGSYNEQFF. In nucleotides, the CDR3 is TGTGCCAGTAGTATACCCCTAGCGGGATCCTACAATGAGCAGTTCTTC.

This chain's CDR3 is CAWSVGHAYEQYF. The CDR3, as DNA: TGTGCCTGGAGCGTGGGACACGCCTACGAGCAGTACTTC. The chain carries TRBV30 and TRBJ2-7, with D possibly TRBD1 on 6 matching bases. V was shortened by 3 bases and J by 2 bases, with 11 bases between the two germline ends. Germline values: CDR1 GTSNPN, CDR2 SVGIG (reference sequence). The CDR3 spans 13 residues. Complete variable domain (other parts from reference TRBV30 and TRBJ2-7): SQTIHQWPATLVQPVGSPLSLECTVEGTSNPNLYWYRQAAGRGLQLLFYSVGIGQISSEVPQNLSASRPQDRQFILSSKKLLLSDSGFYLCAWSVGHAYEQYFGPGTRLTVT.

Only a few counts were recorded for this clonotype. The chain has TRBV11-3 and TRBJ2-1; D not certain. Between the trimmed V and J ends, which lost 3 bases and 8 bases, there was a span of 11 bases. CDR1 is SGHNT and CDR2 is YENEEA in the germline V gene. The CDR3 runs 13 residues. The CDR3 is CASSFGIWDEQFF. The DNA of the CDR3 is TGTGCCAGCAGCTTCGGTATATGGGATGAGCAGTTCTTC.

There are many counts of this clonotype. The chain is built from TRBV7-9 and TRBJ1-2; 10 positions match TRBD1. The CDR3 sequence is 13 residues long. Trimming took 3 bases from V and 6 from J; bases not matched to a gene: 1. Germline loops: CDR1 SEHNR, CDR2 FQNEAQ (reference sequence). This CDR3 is CASSFGTGDGYTF. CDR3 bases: TGTGCCAGCAGCTTCGGGACAGGGGATGGCTACACCTTC.

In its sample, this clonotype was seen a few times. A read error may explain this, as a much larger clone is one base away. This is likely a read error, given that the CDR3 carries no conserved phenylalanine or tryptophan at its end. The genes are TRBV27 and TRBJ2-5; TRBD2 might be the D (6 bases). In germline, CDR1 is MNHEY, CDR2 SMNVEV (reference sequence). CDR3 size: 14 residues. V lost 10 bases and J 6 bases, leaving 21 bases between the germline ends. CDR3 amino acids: CATRGVRSGQTQYC. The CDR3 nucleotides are TGTGCCACGCGAGGGGTTAGGAGCGGGCAGACCCAGTACTGC.

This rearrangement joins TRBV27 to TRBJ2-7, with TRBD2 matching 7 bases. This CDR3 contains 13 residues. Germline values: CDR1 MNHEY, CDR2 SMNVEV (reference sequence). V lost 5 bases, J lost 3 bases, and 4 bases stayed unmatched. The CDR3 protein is CASSLRTSYEQYF. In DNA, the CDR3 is TGTGCCAGCAGTCTGAGGACTAGCTACGAGCAGTACTTC.

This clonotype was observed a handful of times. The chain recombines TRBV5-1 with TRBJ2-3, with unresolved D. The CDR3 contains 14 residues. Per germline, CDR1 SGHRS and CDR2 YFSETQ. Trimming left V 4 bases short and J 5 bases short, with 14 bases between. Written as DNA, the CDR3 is TGCGCCAGCAGCCCAACAGAGTCGGGAGATACGCAGTATTTT. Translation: CASSPTESGDTQYF.

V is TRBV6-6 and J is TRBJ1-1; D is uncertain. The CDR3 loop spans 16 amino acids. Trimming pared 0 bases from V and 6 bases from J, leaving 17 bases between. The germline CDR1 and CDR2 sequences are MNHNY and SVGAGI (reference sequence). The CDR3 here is CASSYSYLWADAEAFF. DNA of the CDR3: TGTGCCAGCAGTTACTCGTATTTGTGGGCAGACGCTGAAGCTTTCTTT.

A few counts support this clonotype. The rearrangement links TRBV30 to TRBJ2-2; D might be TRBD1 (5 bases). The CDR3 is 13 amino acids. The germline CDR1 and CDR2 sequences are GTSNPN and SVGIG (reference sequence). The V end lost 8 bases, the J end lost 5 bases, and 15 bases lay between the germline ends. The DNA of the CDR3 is TGTGCCGCCCAGGGCCCGAGGACCGGGGAGCTGTTTTTT. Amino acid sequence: CAAQGPRTGELFF.

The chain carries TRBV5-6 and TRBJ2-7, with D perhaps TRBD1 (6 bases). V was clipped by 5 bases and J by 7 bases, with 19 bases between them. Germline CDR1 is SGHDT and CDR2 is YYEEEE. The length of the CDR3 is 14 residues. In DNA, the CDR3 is TGTGCCAGCAGTTTAACAGGGCCGAATGGGGAGCAGTACTTC. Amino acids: CASSLTGPNGEQYF.

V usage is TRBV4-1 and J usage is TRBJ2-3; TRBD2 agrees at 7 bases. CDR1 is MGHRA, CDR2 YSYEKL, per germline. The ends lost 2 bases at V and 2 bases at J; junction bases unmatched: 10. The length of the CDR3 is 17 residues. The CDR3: CASSQMVSGFDTDTQYF. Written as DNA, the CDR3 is TGCGCCAGCAGCCAAATGGTTAGCGGGTTTGACACAGATACGCAGTATTTT.

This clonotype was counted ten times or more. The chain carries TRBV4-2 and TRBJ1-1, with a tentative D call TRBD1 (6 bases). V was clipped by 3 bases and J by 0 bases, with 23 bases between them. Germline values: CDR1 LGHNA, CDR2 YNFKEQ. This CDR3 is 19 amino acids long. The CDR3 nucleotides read TGTGCCAGCAGCCAGGTAAAATGGAGGGGCCGGGACATGAACACTGAAGCTTTCTTT. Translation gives CASSQVKWRGRDMNTEAFF.

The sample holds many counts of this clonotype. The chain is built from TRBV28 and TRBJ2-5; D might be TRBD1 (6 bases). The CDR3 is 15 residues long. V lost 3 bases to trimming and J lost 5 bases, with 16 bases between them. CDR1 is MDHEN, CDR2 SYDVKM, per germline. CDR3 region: CASSLRTVAVETQYF. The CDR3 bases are TGTGCCAGCAGTTTGAGGACAGTCGCGGTGGAGACCCAGTACTTC.

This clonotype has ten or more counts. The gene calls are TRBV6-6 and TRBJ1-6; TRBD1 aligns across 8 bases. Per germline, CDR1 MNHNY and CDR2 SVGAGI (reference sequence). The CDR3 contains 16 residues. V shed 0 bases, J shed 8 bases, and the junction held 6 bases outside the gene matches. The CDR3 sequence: CASSYSNSGGDSPLHF. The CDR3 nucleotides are TGTGCCAGCAGTTACTCGAATTCAGGGGGCGATTCACCCCTCCACTTT.

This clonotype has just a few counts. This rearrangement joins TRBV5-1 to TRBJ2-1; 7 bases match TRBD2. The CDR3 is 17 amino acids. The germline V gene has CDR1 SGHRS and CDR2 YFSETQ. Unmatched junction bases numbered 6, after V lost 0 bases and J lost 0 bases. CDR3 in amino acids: CASSLATSVSSYNEQFF. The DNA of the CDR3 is TGCGCCAGCAGCTTGGCTACTAGCGTAAGCTCCTACAATGAGCAGTTCTTC.